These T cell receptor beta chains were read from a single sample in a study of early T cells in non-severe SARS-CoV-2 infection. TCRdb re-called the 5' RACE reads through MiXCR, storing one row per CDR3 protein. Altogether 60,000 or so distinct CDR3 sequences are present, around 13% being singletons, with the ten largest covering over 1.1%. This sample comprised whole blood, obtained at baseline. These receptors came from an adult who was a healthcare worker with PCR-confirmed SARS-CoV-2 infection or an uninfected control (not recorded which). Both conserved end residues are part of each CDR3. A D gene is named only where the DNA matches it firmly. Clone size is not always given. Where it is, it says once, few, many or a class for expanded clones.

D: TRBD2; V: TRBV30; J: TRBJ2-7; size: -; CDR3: CAWIQKGIGREQYF; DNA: TGTGCCTGGATCCAAAAGGGGATCGGGAGGGAGCAGTACTTC
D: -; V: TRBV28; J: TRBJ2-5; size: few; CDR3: CASTKPVGSEGETQYF; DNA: TGTGCCAGCACTAAACCCGTGGGCAGTGAGGGGGAGACCCAGTACTTC
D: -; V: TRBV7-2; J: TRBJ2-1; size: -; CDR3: CASSPPSGNEQFF; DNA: TGTGCCAGCAGCCCGCCGTCGGGGAATGAGCAGTTCTTC
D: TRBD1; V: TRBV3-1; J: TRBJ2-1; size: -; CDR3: CASSQVQGAREQFF; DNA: TGTGCCAGCAGCCAAGTACAGGGGGCGAGGGAGCAGTTCTTC
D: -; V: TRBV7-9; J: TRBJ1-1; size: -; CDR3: CASRAGSSEAFF; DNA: TGTGCCAGCCGAGCGGGGAGCTCTGAAGCTTTCTTT
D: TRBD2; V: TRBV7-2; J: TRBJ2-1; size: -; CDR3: CASSLTSGLSNNEQFF; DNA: TGTGCCAGCAGCTTAACTAGCGGGCTTAGCAACAATGAGCAGTTCTTC
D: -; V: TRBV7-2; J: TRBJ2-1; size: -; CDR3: CASSLLREEQFF; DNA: TGTGCCAGCAGCTTATTGCGAGAGGAGCAGTTCTTC
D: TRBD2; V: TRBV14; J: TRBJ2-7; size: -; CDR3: CASSQGGTTYEQYF; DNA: TGTGCCAGCAGCCAAGGAGGGACTACCTACGAGCAGTACTTC
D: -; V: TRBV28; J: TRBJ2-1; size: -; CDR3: CASSLLGGYNEQFF; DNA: TGTGCCAGCAGTTTATTGGGCGGGTACAATGAGCAGTTCTTC
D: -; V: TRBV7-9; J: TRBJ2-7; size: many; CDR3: CASSLEGAESLRKQYF; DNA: TGTGCCAGCAGTCTCGAAGGGGCGGAAAGCCTACGAAAGCAGTACTTC
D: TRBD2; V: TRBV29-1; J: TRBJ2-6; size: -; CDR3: CSVELGTSSGANVLTF; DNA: TGCAGCGTTGAACTGGGGACTAGCTCTGGGGCCAACGTCCTGACTTTC
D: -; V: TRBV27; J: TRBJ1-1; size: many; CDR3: CASSLSWSGGSEAFF; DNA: TGTGCCAGCAGTTTATCTTGGTCTGGAGGATCTGAAGCTTTCTTT
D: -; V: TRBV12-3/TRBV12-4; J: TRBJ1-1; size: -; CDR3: CASSKGTRNTEAFF; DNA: TGTGCCAGCAGTAAGGGGACCCGCAACACTGAAGCTTTCTTT
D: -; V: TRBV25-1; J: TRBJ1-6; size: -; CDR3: CASSPRGGTNSPLHF; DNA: TGTGCCAGCAGCCCTAGGGGTGGAACGAATTCACCCCTCCACTTT
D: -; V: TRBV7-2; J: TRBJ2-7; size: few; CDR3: CASSLVRGSSYEQYF; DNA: TGTGCCAGCAGCTTAGTCCGGGGGAGCTCCTACGAGCAGTACTTC
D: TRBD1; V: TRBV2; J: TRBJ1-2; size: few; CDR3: CASSETGGDHYGYTF; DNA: TGTGCCAGCAGTGAGACAGGGGGCGATCACTATGGCTACACCTTC